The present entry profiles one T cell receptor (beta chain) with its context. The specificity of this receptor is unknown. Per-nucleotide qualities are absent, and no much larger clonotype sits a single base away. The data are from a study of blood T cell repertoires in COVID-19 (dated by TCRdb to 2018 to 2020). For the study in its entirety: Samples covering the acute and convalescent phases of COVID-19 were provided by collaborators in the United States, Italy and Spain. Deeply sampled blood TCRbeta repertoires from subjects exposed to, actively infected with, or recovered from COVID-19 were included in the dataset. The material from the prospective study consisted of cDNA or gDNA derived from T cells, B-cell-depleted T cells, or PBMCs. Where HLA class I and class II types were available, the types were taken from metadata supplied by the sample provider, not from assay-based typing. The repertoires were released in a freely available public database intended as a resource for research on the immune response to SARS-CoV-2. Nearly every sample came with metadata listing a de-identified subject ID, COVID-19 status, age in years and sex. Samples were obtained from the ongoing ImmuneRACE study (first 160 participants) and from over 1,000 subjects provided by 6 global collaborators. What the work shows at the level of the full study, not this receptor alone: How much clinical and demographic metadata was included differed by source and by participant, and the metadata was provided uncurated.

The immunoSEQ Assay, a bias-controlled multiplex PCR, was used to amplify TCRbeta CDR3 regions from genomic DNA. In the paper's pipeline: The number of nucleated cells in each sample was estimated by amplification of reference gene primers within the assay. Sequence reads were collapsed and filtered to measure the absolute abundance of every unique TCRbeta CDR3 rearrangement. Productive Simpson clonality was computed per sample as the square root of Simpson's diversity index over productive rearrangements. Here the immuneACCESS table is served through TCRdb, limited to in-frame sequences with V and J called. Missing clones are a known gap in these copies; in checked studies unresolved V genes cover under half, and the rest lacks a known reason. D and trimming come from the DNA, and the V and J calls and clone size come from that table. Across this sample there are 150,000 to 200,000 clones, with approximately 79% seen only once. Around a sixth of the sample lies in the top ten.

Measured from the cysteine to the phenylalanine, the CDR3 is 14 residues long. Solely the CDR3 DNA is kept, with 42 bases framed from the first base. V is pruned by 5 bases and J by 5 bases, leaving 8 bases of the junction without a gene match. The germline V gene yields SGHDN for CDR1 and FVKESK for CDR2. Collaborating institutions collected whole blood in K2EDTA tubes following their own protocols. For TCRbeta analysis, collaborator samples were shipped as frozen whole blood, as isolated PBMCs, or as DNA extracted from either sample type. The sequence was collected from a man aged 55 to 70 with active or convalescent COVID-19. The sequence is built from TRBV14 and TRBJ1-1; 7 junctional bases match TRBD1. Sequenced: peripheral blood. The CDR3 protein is CASSTDRVRTEAFF. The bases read TGTGCCAGCAGCACCGACAGGGTTAGGACTGAAGCTTTCTTT.